Included here is one T cell receptor (beta chain) sequence, with context. Different DNA sequences within this sample yield the same CDR3. The CDR3 totals 15 residues. Trimming removed 1 base at V and 1 base at J, with 10 bases between. CDR1 and CDR2 from the germline V gene are SGHRS and YFSETQ. Participants' reported clinical history set cohort assignment. This entry comes from a study of blood T cell repertoires in COVID-19. Across the study: The analysed material was cDNA or gDNA that came from T cells, B-cell-depleted T cells, or PBMCs.

In the original processing: Estimated nucleated cell counts came from reference gene primer amplification. The assay was immunoSEQ multiplex PCR, and TCRdb's table has in-frame clones only and misses some. V and J calls and clone size are copied from that table; D and trimming were computed from the DNA. The sample lists hundreds of thousands of clones, about 80% occurring once. The receptor's source is a man aged 25-40 years with acute COVID-19. The specimen was PBMCs or T cells enriched from blood (not recorded which). The chain employs TRBV5-1 and TRBJ2-3, with a weak D call TRBD1 (6 bases). CDR3 residues: CASSLRGMGTDTQYF. CDR3 coding DNA: TGCGCCAGCAGCTTGAGGGGGATGGGCACAGATACGCAGTATTTT.